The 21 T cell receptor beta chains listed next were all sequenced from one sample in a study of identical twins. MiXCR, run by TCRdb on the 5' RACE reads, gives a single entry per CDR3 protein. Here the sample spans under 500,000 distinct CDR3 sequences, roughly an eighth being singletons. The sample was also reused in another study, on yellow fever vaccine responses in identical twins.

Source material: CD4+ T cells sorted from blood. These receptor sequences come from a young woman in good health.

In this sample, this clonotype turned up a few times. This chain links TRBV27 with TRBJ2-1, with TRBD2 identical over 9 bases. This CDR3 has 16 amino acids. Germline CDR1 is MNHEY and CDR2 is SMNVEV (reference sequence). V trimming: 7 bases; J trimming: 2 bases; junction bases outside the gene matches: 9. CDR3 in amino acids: CASKSREGRTYNEQFF. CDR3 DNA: TGTGCCAGCAAGTCGCGGGAGGGCCGGACCTACAATGAGCAGTTCTTC.

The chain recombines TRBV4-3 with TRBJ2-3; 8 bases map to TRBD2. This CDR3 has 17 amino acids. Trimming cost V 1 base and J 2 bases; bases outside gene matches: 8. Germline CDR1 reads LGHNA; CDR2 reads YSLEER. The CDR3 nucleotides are TGCGCCAGCAGCCAAGGTTGGGGAGCGGGAGTCACAGATACGCAGTATTTT. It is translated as CASSQGWGAGVTDTQYF.

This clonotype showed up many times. This CDR3 reads CAISESVGPGDERPLHF. CDR3 nucleotides: TGTGCCATCAGTGAGAGTGTGGGGCCAGGGGACGAGAGACCCCTCCACTTT. The rearrangement joins TRBV10-3 to TRBJ1-6; the D gene is possibly TRBD1 (6 bases). Trimming removed 2 bases at V and 12 bases at J, with 23 bases between. CDR1 and CDR2 from the germline V gene are ENHRY and SYGVKD. This CDR3 region has 17 residues.

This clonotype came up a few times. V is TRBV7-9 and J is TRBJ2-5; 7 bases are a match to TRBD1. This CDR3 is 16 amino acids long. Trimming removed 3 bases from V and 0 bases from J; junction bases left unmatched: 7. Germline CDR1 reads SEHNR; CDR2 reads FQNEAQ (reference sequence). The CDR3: CASSFLRDRNQETQYF. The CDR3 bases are TGTGCCAGCAGCTTTCTCCGGGACAGAAACCAAGAGACCCAGTACTTC.

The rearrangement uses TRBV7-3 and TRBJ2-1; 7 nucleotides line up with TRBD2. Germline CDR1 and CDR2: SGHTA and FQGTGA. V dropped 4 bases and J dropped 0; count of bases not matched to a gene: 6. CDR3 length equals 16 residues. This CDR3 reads CASSSEGGLSYNEQFF. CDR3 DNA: TGTGCCAGCAGCTCGGAGGGAGGGCTCTCCTACAATGAGCAGTTCTTC.

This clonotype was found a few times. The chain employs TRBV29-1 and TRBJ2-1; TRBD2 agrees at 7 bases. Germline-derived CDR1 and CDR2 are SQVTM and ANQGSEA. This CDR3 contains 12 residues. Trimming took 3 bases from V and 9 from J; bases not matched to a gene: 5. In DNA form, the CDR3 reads TGCAGCGTTGATAGGGGCGGGAGTGAGCAGTTCTTC. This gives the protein CSVDRGGSEQFF.

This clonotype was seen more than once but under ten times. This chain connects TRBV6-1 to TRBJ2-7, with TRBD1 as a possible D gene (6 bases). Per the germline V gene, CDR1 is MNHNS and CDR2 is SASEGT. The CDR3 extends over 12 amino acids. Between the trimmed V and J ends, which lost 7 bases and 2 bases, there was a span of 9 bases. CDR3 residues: CASTDRTYEQYF. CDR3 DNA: TGTGCCAGCACCGACAGGACCTACGAGCAGTACTTC.

CDR3 residues: CASSSPYVRDRGLNEQFF. The CDR3 nucleotides read TGTGCCAGCAGTTCCCCGTACGTCCGGGACAGGGGCCTCAATGAGCAGTTCTTC. The rearrangement uses TRBV12-3 or TRBV12-4 and TRBJ2-1, with 10 bases lining up with TRBD1. The CDR3 is 18 amino acids. J was trimmed by 6 bases and V by 4 bases; bases with no gene match: 15.

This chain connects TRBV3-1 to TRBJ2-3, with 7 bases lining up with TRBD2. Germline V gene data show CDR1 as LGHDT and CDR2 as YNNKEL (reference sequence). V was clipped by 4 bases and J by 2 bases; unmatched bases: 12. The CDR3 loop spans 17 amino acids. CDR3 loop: CASSPRGKTTTTDTQYF. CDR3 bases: TGTGCCAGCAGCCCGCGGGGGAAGACTACTACCACAGATACGCAGTATTTT.

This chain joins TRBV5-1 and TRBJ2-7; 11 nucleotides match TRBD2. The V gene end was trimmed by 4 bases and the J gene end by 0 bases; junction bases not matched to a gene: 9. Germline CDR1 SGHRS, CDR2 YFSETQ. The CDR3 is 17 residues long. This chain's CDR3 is CASSSKLAGGLSYEQYF. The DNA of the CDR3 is TGCGCCAGCAGCAGCAAGCTAGCGGGAGGACTCTCCTACGAGCAGTACTTC. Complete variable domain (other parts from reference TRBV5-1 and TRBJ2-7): KAGVTQTPRYLIKTRGQQVTLSCSPISGHRSVSWYQQTPGQGLQFLFEYFSETQRNKGNFPGRFSGRQFSNSRSEMNVSTLELGDSALYLCASSSKLAGGLSYEQYFGPGTRLTVT.

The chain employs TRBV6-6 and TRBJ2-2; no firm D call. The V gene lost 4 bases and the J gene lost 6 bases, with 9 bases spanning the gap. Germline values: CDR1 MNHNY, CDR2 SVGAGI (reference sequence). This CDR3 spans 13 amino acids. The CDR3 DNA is TGTGCCAGCAGTTGGGTGGTAGCCGGGGAGCTGTTTTTT. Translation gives CASSWVVAGELFF.

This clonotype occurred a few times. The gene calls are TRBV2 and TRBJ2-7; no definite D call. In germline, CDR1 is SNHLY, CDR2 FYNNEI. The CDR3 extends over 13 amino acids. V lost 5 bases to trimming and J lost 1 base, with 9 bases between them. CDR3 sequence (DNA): TGTGCCAGCAGTCGGACGACTTCCTACGAGCAGTACTTC. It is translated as CASSRTTSYEQYF.

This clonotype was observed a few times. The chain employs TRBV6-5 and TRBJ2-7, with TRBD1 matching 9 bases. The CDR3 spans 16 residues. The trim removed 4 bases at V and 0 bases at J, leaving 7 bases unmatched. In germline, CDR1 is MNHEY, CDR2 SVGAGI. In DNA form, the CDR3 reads TGTGCCAGCAGTTTTCACAGGGGGCCAAGCTCCTACGAGCAGTACTTC. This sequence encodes CASSFHRGPSSYEQYF.

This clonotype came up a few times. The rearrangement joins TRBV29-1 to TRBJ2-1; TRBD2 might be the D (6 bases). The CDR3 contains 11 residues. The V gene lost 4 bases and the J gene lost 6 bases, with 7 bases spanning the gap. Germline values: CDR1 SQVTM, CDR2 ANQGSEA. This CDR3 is CSVGGVNEQFF. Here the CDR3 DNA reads TGCAGCGTTGGGGGGGTCAATGAGCAGTTCTTC.

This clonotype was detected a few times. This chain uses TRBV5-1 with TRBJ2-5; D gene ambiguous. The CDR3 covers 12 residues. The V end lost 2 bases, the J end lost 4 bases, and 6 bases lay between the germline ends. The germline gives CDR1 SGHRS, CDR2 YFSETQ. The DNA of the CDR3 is TGCGCCAGCAGCTTCCCGGGAGAGACCCAGTACTTC. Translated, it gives CASSFPGETQYF.

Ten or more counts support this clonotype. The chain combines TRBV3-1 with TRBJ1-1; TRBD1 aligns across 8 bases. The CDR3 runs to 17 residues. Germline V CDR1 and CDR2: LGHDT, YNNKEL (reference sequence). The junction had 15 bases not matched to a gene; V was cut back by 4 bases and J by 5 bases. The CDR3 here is CASSPLRDRRRGTEAFF. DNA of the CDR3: TGTGCCAGCAGCCCTCTCCGGGACAGGCGGCGGGGAACTGAAGCTTTCTTT.

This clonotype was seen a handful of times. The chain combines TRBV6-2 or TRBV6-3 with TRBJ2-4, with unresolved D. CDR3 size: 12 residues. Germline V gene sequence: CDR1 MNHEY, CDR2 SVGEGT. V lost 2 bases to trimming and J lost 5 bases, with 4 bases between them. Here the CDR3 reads CASSYRQNIQYF. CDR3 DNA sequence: TGTGCCAGCAGTTACAGACAAAACATTCAGTACTTC.

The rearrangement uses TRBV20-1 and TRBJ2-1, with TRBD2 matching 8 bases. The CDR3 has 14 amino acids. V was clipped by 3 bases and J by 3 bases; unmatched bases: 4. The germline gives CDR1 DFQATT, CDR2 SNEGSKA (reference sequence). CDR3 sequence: CSASRGGYYNEQFF. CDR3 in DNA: TGCAGTGCTAGCCGGGGGGGTTACTACAATGAGCAGTTCTTC.

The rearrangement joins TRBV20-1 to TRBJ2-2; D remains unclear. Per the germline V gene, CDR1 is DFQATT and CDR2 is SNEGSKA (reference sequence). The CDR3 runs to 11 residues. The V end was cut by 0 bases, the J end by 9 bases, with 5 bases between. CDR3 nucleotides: TGCAGTGCTAGAGATCGCTGGGAGCTGTTTTTT. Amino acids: CSARDRWELFF.

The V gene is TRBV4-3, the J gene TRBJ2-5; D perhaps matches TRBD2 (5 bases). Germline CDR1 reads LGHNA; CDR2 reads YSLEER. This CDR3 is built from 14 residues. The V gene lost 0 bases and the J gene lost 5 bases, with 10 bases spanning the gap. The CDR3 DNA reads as TGCGCCAGCAGCCAAGATAGTACGGGGGAGACCCAGTACTTC. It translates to CASSQDSTGETQYF.

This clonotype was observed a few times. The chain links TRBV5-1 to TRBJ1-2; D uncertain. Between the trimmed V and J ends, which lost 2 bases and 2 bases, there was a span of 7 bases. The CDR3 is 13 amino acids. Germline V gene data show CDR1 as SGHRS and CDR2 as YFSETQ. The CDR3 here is CASSFGLNYGYTF. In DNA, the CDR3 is TGCGCCAGCAGCTTCGGACTGAACTATGGCTACACCTTC. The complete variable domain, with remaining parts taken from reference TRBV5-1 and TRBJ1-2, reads KAGVTQTPRYLIKTRGQQVTLSCSPISGHRSVSWYQQTPGQGLQFLFEYFSETQRNKGNFPGRFSGRQFSNSRSEMNVSTLELGDSALYLCASSFGLNYGYTFGSGTRLTVV.